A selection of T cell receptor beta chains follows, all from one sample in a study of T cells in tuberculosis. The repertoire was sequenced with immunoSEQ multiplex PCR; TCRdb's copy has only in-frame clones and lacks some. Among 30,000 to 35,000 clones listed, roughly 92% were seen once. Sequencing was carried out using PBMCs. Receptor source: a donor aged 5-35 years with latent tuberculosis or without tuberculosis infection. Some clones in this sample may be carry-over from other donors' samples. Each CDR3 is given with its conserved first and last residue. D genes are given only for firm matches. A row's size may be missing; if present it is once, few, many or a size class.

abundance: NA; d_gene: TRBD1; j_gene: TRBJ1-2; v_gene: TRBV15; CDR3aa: CATSRDWTGQNYGYTF; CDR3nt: TGTGCCACCAGCAGAGATTGGACAGGGCAGAACTATGGCTACACCTTC
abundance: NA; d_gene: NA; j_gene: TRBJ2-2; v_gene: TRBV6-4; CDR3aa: CASSDSGLGELFF; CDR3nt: TGTGCCAGCAGTGACAGTGGACTGGGGGAGCTGTTTTTT
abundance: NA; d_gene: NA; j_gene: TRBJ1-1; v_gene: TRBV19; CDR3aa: CASRQDFVDTEAFF; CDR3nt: TGTGCCAGTAGGCAGGATTTCGTGGACACTGAAGCTTTCTTT
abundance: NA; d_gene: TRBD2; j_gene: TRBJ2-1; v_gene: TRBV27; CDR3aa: CASRTSGRPSLYNEQFF; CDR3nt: TGTGCCAGCAGAACTAGCGGGAGGCCCTCGCTCTACAATGAGCAGTTCTTC
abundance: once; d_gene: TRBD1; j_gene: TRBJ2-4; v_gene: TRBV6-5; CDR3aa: CASRNRGEAKNIQYF; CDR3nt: TGTGCCAGCAGGAACAGGGGTGAGGCCAAAAACATTCAGTACTTC
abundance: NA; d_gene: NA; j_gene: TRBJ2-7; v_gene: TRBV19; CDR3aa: CASSPGLSYEQYF; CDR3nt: TGTGCCAGTAGTCCGGGACTTTCGTACGAGCAGTACTTC
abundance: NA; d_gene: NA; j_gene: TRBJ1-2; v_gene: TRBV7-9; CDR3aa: CASSLSGESYGYTF; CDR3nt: TGTGCCAGCAGCTTATCGGGTGAGAGCTATGGCTACACCTTC
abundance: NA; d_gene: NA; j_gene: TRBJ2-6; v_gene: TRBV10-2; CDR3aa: CASSETDSGANVLTF; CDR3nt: TGCGCCAGCAGTGAAACAGACTCTGGGGCCAACGTCCTGACTTTC
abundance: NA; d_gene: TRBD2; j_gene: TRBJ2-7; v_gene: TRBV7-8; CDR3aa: CASSHSGSLTKQYF; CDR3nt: TGTGCCAGCAGCCATAGCGGGAGCCTTACGAAGCAGTACTTC
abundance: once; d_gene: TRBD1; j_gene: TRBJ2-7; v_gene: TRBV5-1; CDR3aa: CASSLGDRGERNEQYF; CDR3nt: TGCGCCAGCAGCTTGGGAGACAGGGGGGAAAGGAACGAGCAGTACTTC
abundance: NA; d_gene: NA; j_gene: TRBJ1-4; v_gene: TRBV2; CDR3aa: CASSIRGSGEKLFF; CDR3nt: TGTGCCAGCAGTATCAGGGGATCGGGTGAAAAACTGTTTTTT
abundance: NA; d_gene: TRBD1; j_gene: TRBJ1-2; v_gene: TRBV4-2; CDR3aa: CASSQVGSGTGGYTF; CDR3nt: TGTGCCAGCAGCCAAGTCGGATCGGGGACAGGGGGCTACACCTTC
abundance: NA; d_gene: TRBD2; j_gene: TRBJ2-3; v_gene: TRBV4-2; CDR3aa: CASSRNGLAGTDTQYF; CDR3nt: TGTGCCAGCAGCCGAAACGGACTAGCGGGCACAGATACGCAGTATTTT
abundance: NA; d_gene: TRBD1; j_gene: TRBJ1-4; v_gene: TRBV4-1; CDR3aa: CASSQAGQGALGEKLFF; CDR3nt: TGCGCCAGCAGCCAAGCGGGACAGGGCGCTTTGGGTGAAAAACTGTTTTTT
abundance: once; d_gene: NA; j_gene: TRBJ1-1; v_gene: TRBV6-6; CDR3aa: CASSTAGAFVPEAFF; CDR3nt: TGTGCCAGCAGTACCGCGGGGGCCTTCGTCCCTGAAGCTTTCTTT
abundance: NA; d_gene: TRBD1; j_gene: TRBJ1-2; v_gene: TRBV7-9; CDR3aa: CASSLGTVYYGYTF; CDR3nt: TGTGCCAGCAGCCTCGGGACAGTGTATTACGGCTACACCTTC
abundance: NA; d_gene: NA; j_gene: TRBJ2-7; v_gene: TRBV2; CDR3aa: CASGRSYEQYF; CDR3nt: TGTGCCAGCGGGCGATCCTACGAGCAGTACTTC
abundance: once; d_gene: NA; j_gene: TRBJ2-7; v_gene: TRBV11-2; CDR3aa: CASSSPSGVLYEQYF; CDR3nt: TGTGCCAGCAGCTCCCCCAGTGGAGTTCTATACGAGCAGTACTTC
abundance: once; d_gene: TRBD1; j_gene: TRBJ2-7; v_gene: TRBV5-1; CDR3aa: CASSTGTVFYEQYF; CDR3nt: TGCGCCAGCAGTACCGGGACAGTCTTCTACGAGCAGTACTTC
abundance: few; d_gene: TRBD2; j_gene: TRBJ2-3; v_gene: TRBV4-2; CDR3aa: CASSQDLVLAGDTDTQYF; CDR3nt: TGTGCCAGCAGCCAAGATTTGGTCCTAGCGGGGGACACAGATACGCAGTATTTT
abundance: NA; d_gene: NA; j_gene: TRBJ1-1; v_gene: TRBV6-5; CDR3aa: CASSLVQGGAEAFF; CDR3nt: TGTGCCAGCAGCCTTGTACAGGGAGGGGCTGAAGCTTTCTTT
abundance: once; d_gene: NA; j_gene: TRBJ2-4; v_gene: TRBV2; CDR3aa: CASSVDSRAKNIQYF; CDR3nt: TGTGCCAGCAGTGTCGACAGCCGAGCCAAAAACATTCAGTACTTC
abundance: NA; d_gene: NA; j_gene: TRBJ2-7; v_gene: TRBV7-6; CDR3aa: CASSFGLNSYEQYF; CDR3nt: TGTGCCAGCAGCTTCGGGTTAAACTCCTACGAGCAGTACTTC
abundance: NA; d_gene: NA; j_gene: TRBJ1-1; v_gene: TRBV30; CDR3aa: CARYTDTEAFF; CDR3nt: TGTGCCCGTTATACTGACACTGAAGCTTTCTTT
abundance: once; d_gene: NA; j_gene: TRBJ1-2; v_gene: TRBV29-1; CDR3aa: CSVHNGGYTF; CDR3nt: TGCAGCGTTCATAACGGGGGCTACACCTTC